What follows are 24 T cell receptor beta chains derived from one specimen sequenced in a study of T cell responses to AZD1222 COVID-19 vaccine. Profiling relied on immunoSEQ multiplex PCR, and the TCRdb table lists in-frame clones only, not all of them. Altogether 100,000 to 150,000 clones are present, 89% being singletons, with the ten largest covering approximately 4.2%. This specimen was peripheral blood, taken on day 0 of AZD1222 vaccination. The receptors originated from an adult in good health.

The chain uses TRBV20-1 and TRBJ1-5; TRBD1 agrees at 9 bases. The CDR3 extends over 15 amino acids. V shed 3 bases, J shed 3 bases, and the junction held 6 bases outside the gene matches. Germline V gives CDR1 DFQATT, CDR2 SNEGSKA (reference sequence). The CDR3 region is CSASTGTGINQPQHF. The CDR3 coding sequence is TGCAGTGCTAGTACCGGGACAGGGATCAATCAGCCCCAGCATTTT.

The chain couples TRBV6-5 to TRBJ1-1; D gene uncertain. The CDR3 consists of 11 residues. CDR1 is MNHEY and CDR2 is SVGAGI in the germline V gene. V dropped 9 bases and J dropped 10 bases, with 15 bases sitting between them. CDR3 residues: CASLTRLTAFF. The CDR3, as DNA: TGTGCCAGTTTAACAAGGTTAACAGCTTTCTTT.

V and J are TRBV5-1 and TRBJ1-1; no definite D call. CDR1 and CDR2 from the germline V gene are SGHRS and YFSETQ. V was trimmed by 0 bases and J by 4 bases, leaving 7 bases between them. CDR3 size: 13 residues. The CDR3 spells CASSLGVGTEAFF. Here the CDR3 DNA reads TGCGCCAGCAGCTTGGGTGTAGGCACTGAAGCTTTCTTT.

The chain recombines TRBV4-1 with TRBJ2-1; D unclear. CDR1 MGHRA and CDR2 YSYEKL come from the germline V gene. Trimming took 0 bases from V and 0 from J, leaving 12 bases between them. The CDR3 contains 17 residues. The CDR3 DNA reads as TGCGCCAGCAGCCAAGAACTCGGCGCTAGCTCCTACAATGAGCAGTTCTTC. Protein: CASSQELGASSYNEQFF.

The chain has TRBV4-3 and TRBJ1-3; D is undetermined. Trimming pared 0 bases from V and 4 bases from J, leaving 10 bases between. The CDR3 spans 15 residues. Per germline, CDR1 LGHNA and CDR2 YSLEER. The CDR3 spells CASSQDWADGNTIYF. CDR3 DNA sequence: TGCGCCAGCAGCCAAGATTGGGCGGACGGAAACACCATATATTTT.

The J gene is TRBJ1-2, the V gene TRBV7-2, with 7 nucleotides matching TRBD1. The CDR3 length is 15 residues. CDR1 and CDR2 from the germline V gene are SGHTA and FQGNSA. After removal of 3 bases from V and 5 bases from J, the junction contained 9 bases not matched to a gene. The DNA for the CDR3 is TGTGCCAGCAGCTTTTCTGACAGGGTCCAATATGGCTACACCTTC. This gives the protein CASSFSDRVQYGYTF.

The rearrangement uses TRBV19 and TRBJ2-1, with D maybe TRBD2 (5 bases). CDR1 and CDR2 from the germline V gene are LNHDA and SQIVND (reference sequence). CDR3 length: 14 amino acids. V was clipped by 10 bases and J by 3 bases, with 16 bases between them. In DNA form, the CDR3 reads TGTGCCACCTCACTACCTGCGGGCTACAATGAGCAGTTCTTC. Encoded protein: CATSLPAGYNEQFF. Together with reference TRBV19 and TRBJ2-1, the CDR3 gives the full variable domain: DGGITQSPKYLFRKEGQNVTLSCEQNLNHDAMYWYRQDPGQGLRLIYYSQIVNDFQKGDIAEGYSVSREKKESFPLTVTSAQKNPTAFYLCATSLPAGYNEQFFGPGTRLTVL.

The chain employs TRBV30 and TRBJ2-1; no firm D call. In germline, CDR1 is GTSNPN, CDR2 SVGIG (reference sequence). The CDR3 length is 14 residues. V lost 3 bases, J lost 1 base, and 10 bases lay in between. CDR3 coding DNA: TGTGCCTGGAGACGGACCGCATCCTACAATGAGCAGTTCTTC. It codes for CAWRRTASYNEQFF.

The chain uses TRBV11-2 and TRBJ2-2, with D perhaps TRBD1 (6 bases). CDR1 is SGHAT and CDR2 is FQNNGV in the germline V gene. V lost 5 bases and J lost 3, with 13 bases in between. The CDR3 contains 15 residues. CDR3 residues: CASSPGASYTGELFF. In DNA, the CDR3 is TGTGCCAGCAGCCCAGGGGCTTCTTACACCGGGGAGCTGTTTTTT.

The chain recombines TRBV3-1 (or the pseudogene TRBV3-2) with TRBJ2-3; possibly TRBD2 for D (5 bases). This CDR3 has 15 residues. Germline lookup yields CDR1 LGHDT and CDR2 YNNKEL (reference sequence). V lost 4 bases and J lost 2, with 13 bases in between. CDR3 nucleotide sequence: TGTGCCAGCAGCCCGCTCAGCGGCGCCACAGATACGCAGTATTTT. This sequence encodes CASSPLSGATDTQYF.

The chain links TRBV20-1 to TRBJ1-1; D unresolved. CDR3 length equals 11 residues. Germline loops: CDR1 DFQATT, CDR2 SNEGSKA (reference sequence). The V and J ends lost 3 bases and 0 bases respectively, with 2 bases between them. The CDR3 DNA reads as TGCAGTGCTAGGGTGAACACTGAAGCTTTCTTT. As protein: CSARVNTEAFF.

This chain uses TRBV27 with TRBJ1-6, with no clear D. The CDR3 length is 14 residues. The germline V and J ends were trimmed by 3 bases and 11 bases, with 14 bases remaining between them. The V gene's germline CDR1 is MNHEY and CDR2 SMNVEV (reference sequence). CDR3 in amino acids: CASSLGANTAPLHF. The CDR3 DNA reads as TGTGCCAGCAGTTTGGGAGCTAACACAGCACCCCTCCACTTT.

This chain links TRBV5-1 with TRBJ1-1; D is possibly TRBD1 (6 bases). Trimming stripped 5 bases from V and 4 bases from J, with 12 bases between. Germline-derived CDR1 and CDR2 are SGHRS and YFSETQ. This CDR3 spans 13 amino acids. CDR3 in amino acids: CASRDRSATEAFF. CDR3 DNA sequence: TGCGCCAGCAGGGACAGAAGCGCCACTGAAGCTTTCTTT.

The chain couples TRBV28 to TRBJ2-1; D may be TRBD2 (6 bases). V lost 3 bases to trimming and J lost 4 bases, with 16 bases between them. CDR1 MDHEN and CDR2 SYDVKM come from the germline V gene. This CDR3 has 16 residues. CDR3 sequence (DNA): TGTGCCAGCAGTTTGAGGGTAGGCGGGGAATACAATGAGCAGTTCTTC. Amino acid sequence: CASSLRVGGEYNEQFF.

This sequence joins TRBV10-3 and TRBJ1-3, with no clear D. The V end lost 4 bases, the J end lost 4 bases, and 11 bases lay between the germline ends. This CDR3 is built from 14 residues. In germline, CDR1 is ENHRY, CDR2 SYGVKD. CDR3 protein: CAISVADWGNTIYF. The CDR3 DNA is TGTGCCATCAGTGTGGCAGACTGGGGAAACACCATATATTTT.

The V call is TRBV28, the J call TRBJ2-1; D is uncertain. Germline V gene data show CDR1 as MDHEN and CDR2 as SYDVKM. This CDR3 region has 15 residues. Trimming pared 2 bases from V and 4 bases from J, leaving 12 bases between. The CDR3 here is CASSLLAVLYNEQFF. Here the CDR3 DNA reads TGTGCCAGCAGTTTACTGGCCGTGCTATACAATGAGCAGTTCTTC.

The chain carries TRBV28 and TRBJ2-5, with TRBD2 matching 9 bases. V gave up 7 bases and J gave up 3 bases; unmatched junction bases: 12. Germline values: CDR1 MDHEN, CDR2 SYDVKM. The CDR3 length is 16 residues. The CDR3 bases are TGTGCCAGCACCCAGGGAGCGGGAGGATACGAAGAGACCCAGTACTTC. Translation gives CASTQGAGGYEETQYF.

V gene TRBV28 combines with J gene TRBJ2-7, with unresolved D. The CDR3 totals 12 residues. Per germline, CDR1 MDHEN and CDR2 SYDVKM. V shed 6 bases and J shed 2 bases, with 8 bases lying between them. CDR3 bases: TGTGCCAGCAGATCTAGTACCTACGAGCAGTACTTC. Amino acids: CASRSSTYEQYF.

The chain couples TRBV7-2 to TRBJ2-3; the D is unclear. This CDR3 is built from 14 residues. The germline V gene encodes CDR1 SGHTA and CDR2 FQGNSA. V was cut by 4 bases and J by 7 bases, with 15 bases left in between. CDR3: CASSSLAAGYTQYF. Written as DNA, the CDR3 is TGTGCCAGCAGCTCCCTGGCGGCCGGATATACGCAGTATTTT. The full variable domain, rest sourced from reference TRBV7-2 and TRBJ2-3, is GAGVSQSPSNKVTEKGKDVELRCDPISGHTALYWYRQSLGQGLEFLIYFQGNSAPDKSGLPSDRFSAERTGGSVSTLTIQRTQQEDSAVYLCASSSLAAGYTQYFGPGTRLTVL.

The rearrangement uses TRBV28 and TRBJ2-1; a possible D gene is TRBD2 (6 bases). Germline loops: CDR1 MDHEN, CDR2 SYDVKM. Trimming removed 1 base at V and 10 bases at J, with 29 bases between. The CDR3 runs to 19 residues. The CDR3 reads CASSLSAFSRDWKDGEQFF. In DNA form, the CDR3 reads TGTGCCAGCAGTTTATCCGCCTTCTCCCGGGACTGGAAGGATGGGGAGCAGTTCTTC.

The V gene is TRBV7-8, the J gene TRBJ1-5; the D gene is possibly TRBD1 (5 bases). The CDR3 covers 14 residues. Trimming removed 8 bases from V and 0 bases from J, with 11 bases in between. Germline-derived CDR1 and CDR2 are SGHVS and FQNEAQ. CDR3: CASQGPYSNQPQHF. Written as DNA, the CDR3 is TGTGCCAGCCAGGGACCCTATAGCAATCAGCCCCAGCATTTT.

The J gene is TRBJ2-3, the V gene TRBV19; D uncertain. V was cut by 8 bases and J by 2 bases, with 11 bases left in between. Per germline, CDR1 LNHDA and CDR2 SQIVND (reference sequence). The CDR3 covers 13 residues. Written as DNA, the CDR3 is TGTGCCAGTTCGGCTCGTAACACAGATACGCAGTATTTT. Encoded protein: CASSARNTDTQYF.

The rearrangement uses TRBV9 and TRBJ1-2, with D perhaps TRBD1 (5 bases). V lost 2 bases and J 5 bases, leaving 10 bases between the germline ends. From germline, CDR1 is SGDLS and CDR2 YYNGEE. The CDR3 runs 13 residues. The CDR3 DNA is TGTGCCAGCAGCGTCGGGGGGGATTATGGCTACACCTTC. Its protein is CASSVGGDYGYTF.

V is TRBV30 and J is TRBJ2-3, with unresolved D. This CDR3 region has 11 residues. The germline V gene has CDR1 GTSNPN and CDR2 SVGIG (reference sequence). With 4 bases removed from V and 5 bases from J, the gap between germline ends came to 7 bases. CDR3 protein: CAWTPEDTQYF. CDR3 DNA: TGTGCCTGGACTCCGGAAGATACGCAGTATTTT.